The rows below give T cell receptor beta chains drawn from one sample of a study of blood T cell repertoires in COVID-19. Sequenced by immunoSEQ multiplex PCR; TCRdb stores in-frame clones only, minus some. The sample yields 100,000 to 150,000 clones, 55% to 75% seen once. Sequencing was carried out using peripheral blood. Every receptor here comes from a woman between 65 and 79 years old with acute or convalescent COVID-19. Each CDR3 is given with its conserved first and last residue. D genes are given only for firm matches. For some rows the clone size is stated as once, few or many, or as a class when expanded; others skip it.

CDR3nt: TGCAGCGTTGAATCCAGGTGGGGCTCACTGGTCGAGCAGTACTTC
CDR3aa: CSVESRWGSLVEQYF
j_gene: TRBJ2-7
v_gene: TRBV29-1
d_gene: -
abundance: -

CDR3nt: TGTGCCAGCAGCGATACAGGGTTCGAGCAGTACTTC
CDR3aa: CASSDTGFEQYF
j_gene: TRBJ2-7
v_gene: TRBV6-2/TRBV6-3
d_gene: -
abundance: -

CDR3nt: TGTGCCACCAGCTTGACCACAGGGGGCTTTAGCGCAGATACGCAGTATTTT
CDR3aa: CATSLTTGGFSADTQYF
j_gene: TRBJ2-3
v_gene: TRBV15
d_gene: TRBD1
abundance: -

CDR3nt: TGTGCCAGCAGCTTAGGGCAGGGGCGGTACGAGCAGTACTTC
CDR3aa: CASSLGQGRYEQYF
j_gene: TRBJ2-7
v_gene: TRBV13
d_gene: -
abundance: -

CDR3nt: TGTGCCAGCAGCGTAGGCAGGGGGCGAGAGACCCAGTACTTC
CDR3aa: CASSVGRGRETQYF
j_gene: TRBJ2-5
v_gene: TRBV9
d_gene: TRBD1
abundance: many

CDR3nt: TGCGCCAGCAGCCCGGCGGGAACGAGGGCCTCTTACGAGCAGTACTTC
CDR3aa: CASSPAGTRASYEQYF
j_gene: TRBJ2-7
v_gene: TRBV4-1
d_gene: -
abundance: -

CDR3nt: TGTGCCAGTAGTCCCCGGACAGGGCAGGATCAGCCCCAGCATTTT
CDR3aa: CASSPRTGQDQPQHF
j_gene: TRBJ1-5
v_gene: TRBV19
d_gene: TRBD1
abundance: -

CDR3nt: TGTGCCAGCAGCTTAACAGCCAGGGGGCTCCAAGAGACCCAGTACTTC
CDR3aa: CASSLTARGLQETQYF
j_gene: TRBJ2-5
v_gene: TRBV6-2/TRBV6-3
d_gene: TRBD1
abundance: few

CDR3nt: TGTGCCAGCAGTCACAGGGTTTCTAATGAAAAACTGTTTTTT
CDR3aa: CASSHRVSNEKLFF
j_gene: TRBJ1-4
v_gene: TRBV6-6
d_gene: -
abundance: many

CDR3nt: TGCGCCAGCAGTGTAACAGCAACTAATGAAAAACTGTTTTTT
CDR3aa: CASSVTATNEKLFF
j_gene: TRBJ1-4
v_gene: TRBV10-2
d_gene: -
abundance: -

CDR3nt: TGTGCCAGCAGCCCCGGCGGACTAGCCGGCACAGATACGCAGTATTTT
CDR3aa: CASSPGGLAGTDTQYF
j_gene: TRBJ2-3
v_gene: TRBV5-4
d_gene: TRBD2
abundance: -

CDR3nt: TGCGCCAGCAGCTTGCAGGGCTCCTACAATGAGCAGTTCTTC
CDR3aa: CASSLQGSYNEQFF
j_gene: TRBJ2-1
v_gene: TRBV5-1
d_gene: -
abundance: -

CDR3nt: TGCGCCAGCAGCCCTTCTCCGGGACAGGGCTATGGCTACACCTTC
CDR3aa: CASSPSPGQGYGYTF
j_gene: TRBJ1-2
v_gene: TRBV5-1
d_gene: TRBD1
abundance: -

CDR3nt: TGTGCCAGCAGCTCGAACCGGGGACAGGTGGGGGGAGGCTACACCTTC
CDR3aa: CASSSNRGQVGGGYTF
j_gene: TRBJ1-2
v_gene: TRBV7-2
d_gene: TRBD1
abundance: many

CDR3nt: TGTGCCAGCGGCGGGGTCAGTGAGCAGTTCTTC
CDR3aa: CASGGVSEQFF
j_gene: TRBJ2-1
v_gene: TRBV2
d_gene: -
abundance: few

CDR3nt: TGTGCCAGCTCACCCCCGGCGGGGTTACAAGAGACCCAGTACTTC
CDR3aa: CASSPPAGLQETQYF
j_gene: TRBJ2-5
v_gene: TRBV18
d_gene: -
abundance: once

CDR3nt: TGTGCCAGCAGTGGGGGACTGTACACTGAAGCTTTCTTT
CDR3aa: CASSGGLYTEAFF
j_gene: TRBJ1-1
v_gene: TRBV2
d_gene: -
abundance: -

CDR3nt: TGCGCCAGCAGCCAAGTAGCCAGTAAGGATTCACCCCTCCACTTT
CDR3aa: CASSQVASKDSPLHF
j_gene: TRBJ1-6
v_gene: TRBV4-3
d_gene: -
abundance: many

CDR3nt: TGTGCCAGCAGTCGGGGAAACACCATATATTTT
CDR3aa: CASSRGNTIYF
j_gene: TRBJ1-3
v_gene: TRBV12-3/TRBV12-4
d_gene: -
abundance: -

CDR3nt: TGTGCCAGCATGCCTCCACAGCTCCGCACAGATACGCAGTATTTT
CDR3aa: CASMPPQLRTDTQYF
j_gene: TRBJ2-3
v_gene: TRBV6-5
d_gene: -
abundance: -

CDR3nt: TGTGCCAGCAGCTTAGCCGGGACAGGGATGTACGAGCAGTACTTC
CDR3aa: CASSLAGTGMYEQYF
j_gene: TRBJ2-7
v_gene: TRBV7-8
d_gene: TRBD1
abundance: -

CDR3nt: TGCGCCAGCAGCTTGGTTTACGCGGGAGGGCCCGACAATGAGCAGTTCTTC
CDR3aa: CASSLVYAGGPDNEQFF
j_gene: TRBJ2-1
v_gene: TRBV5-1
d_gene: TRBD2
abundance: many

CDR3nt: TGTGCCAGCAGCCTACGGACAGGGGAGGGCGACGAGCAGTACTTC
CDR3aa: CASSLRTGEGDEQYF
j_gene: TRBJ2-7
v_gene: TRBV5-8
d_gene: TRBD1
abundance: -

CDR3nt: TGTGCCAGCAGCTCCGGGACAGGGCGCAATGAGCAGTTCTTC
CDR3aa: CASSSGTGRNEQFF
j_gene: TRBJ2-1
v_gene: TRBV7-2
d_gene: TRBD1
abundance: once

CDR3nt: TGCAGCGTTCGAAGACAGTTAGGGGATGAAAAACTGTTTTTT
CDR3aa: CSVRRQLGDEKLFF
j_gene: TRBJ1-4
v_gene: TRBV29-1
d_gene: -
abundance: -

CDR3nt: TGTGCCTGGCTCGCAGGGTGGAATTCACCCCTCCACTTT
CDR3aa: CAWLAGWNSPLHF
j_gene: TRBJ1-6
v_gene: TRBV30
d_gene: -
abundance: -

CDR3nt: TGTGCCAGCAGACCAGGGCGGGACGGAGGGTACAATGAGCAGTTCTTC
CDR3aa: CASRPGRDGGYNEQFF
j_gene: TRBJ2-1
v_gene: TRBV11-2
d_gene: -
abundance: -

CDR3nt: TGCGCCAGCAGCCGCGGACAGGGGACCACTGAAGCTTTCTTT
CDR3aa: CASSRGQGTTEAFF
j_gene: TRBJ1-1
v_gene: TRBV5-1
d_gene: TRBD1
abundance: few

CDR3nt: TGCGCCAGCAGCCAAGTTCAAGGTGCTCGGACCTTAAGGGGAAATGAGCAGTTCTTC
CDR3aa: CASSQVQGARTLRGNEQFF
j_gene: TRBJ2-1
v_gene: TRBV4-1
d_gene: -
abundance: -

CDR3nt: TGTGCCAGCAGCTTGCGGACAGGGGGGAATTCACCCCTCCACTTT
CDR3aa: CASSLRTGGNSPLHF
j_gene: TRBJ1-6
v_gene: TRBV5-8
d_gene: TRBD1
abundance: -

CDR3nt: TGCGCCAGCAGCCAAGGGACAGGGGGCAGAAGGGACGAGCAGTACTTC
CDR3aa: CASSQGTGGRRDEQYF
j_gene: TRBJ2-7
v_gene: TRBV4-3
d_gene: TRBD1
abundance: -

CDR3nt: TGTGCCAGTAGTATGGGACAGGGGGCGCACAATCAGCCCCAGCATTTT
CDR3aa: CASSMGQGAHNQPQHF
j_gene: TRBJ1-5
v_gene: TRBV19
d_gene: TRBD1
abundance: once

CDR3nt: TGTGCCAGTAGTACGGACGTCGGACTAGGAGGGGAGACCCAGTACTTC
CDR3aa: CASSTDVGLGGETQYF
j_gene: TRBJ2-5
v_gene: TRBV19
d_gene: TRBD2
abundance: -

CDR3nt: TGTGCCAGCAGTTCCGCGTATACGCAGTATTTT
CDR3aa: CASSSAYTQYF
j_gene: TRBJ2-3
v_gene: TRBV12-3/TRBV12-4
d_gene: -
abundance: -

CDR3nt: TGTGCCAGCAGCCAATTGGGGGAGGGAGCGAATTCACCCCTCCACTTT
CDR3aa: CASSQLGEGANSPLHF
j_gene: TRBJ1-6
v_gene: TRBV14
d_gene: -
abundance: -

CDR3nt: TGTGCCAGTAGTATCCCCCCGGGAGCGGGAGGAGATACGCAGTATTTT
CDR3aa: CASSIPPGAGGDTQYF
j_gene: TRBJ2-3
v_gene: TRBV19
d_gene: TRBD2
abundance: -

CDR3nt: TGTGCCAGCAGCCCCCACCCGGGCAGGGAGGTCAATCAGCCCCAGCATTTT
CDR3aa: CASSPHPGREVNQPQHF
j_gene: TRBJ1-5
v_gene: TRBV7-9
d_gene: -
abundance: -

CDR3nt: TGTGCCACCAGTGATCCGGGACAAGAAGAGACCCAGTACTTC
CDR3aa: CATSDPGQEETQYF
j_gene: TRBJ2-5
v_gene: TRBV24-1
d_gene: -
abundance: -

CDR3nt: TGCGCCAGCAGCGTAGGCAGGGGAAGCACAGATACGCAGTATTTT
CDR3aa: CASSVGRGSTDTQYF
j_gene: TRBJ2-3
v_gene: TRBV5-1
d_gene: -
abundance: -

CDR3nt: TGCAGTGGACAGGGGAACTATGGCTACACCTTC
CDR3aa: CSGQGNYGYTF
j_gene: TRBJ1-2
v_gene: TRBV29-1
d_gene: TRBD1
abundance: -

CDR3nt: TGTGCCAGTAGTATATCAGGGGTTCAGAGCAATCAGCCCCAGCATTTT
CDR3aa: CASSISGVQSNQPQHF
j_gene: TRBJ1-5
v_gene: TRBV19
d_gene: -
abundance: -

CDR3nt: TGTGCTAGTGGTTTGGTGGGGACAGGGGGGAGTCAGCCCCAGCATTTT
CDR3aa: CASGLVGTGGSQPQHF
j_gene: TRBJ1-5
v_gene: TRBV12-5
d_gene: TRBD1
abundance: few

CDR3nt: TGTGCCACCTCGGAACAGGGGCCGCAAGAGACCCAGTACTTC
CDR3aa: CATSEQGPQETQYF
j_gene: TRBJ2-5
v_gene: TRBV15
d_gene: TRBD1
abundance: once

CDR3nt: TGTGCCAGCAGTTACCTGGGACAGGGGACTTTCTACGAGCAGTACTTC
CDR3aa: CASSYLGQGTFYEQYF
j_gene: TRBJ2-7
v_gene: TRBV6-5
d_gene: TRBD1
abundance: -

CDR3nt: TGTGCCAGTAGTATAGCGCAGGGTATATACGAGCAGTACTTC
CDR3aa: CASSIAQGIYEQYF
j_gene: TRBJ2-7
v_gene: TRBV19
d_gene: -
abundance: few

CDR3nt: TGTGCCAGCAGCCAAGAGGTGCTAGCGAAGTACAATGAGCAGTTCTTC
CDR3aa: CASSQEVLAKYNEQFF
j_gene: TRBJ2-1
v_gene: TRBV3-1/TRBV3-2
d_gene: -
abundance: -

CDR3nt: TGTGCCAGCAGCATTGGGACAGGGGGTCCAGAGACCCAGTACTTC
CDR3aa: CASSIGTGGPETQYF
j_gene: TRBJ2-5
v_gene: TRBV5-4
d_gene: TRBD1
abundance: -

CDR3nt: TGTGCCAGCAGTCCCTGGGAGGGCTACACCTTC
CDR3aa: CASSPWEGYTF
j_gene: TRBJ1-2
v_gene: TRBV6-6
d_gene: -
abundance: -

CDR3nt: TGTGCCAGCAGCTTGTTCGGGGTGGAAACCAATGAAAAACTGTTTTTT
CDR3aa: CASSLFGVETNEKLFF
j_gene: TRBJ1-4
v_gene: TRBV5-8
d_gene: -
abundance: -

CDR3nt: TGTGCCATCAGTGAGGGAGACAGGGCTCCAGGAAACACCATATATTTT
CDR3aa: CAISEGDRAPGNTIYF
j_gene: TRBJ1-3
v_gene: TRBV10-3
d_gene: TRBD1
abundance: -

CDR3nt: TGTGCCAGCAGCACCGGGACTAGCGGGATGTACAATGAGCAGTTCTTC
CDR3aa: CASSTGTSGMYNEQFF
j_gene: TRBJ2-1
v_gene: TRBV5-4
d_gene: TRBD2
abundance: -